A selection of T cell receptor beta chains follows, all from one sample in a study of blood T cell repertoires in COVID-19. This table comes from immunoSEQ multiplex PCR, and its TCRdb copy is limited to in-frame clones, with some not included. The sample contains about 180,000 clones, 80% to 90% of which appear only once. Source material: peripheral blood. These receptor sequences come from a man aged 35-49 years with active or convalescent COVID-19. Each CDR3 is given with its conserved first and last residue. Fields, in order: D gene, J gene, clone size, V gene, CDR3 protein, CDR3 DNA. A D gene is named only where the DNA matches it firmly. A clone size is listed for some rows: how often the clone was seen (once, few, many), or a class if it is expanded.

d_gene: TRBD1
j_gene: TRBJ1-1
abundance: NA
v_gene: TRBV12-5
CDR3aa: CASGPGDRGKTEAFF
CDR3nt: TGTGCTAGTGGTCCAGGGGACAGGGGTAAGACTGAAGCTTTCTTT

d_gene: TRBD1
j_gene: TRBJ2-7
abundance: NA
v_gene: TRBV7-9
CDR3aa: CASTATGTAPYEQYF
CDR3nt: TGTGCCAGCACCGCCACCGGGACAGCTCCCTACGAGCAGTACTTC

d_gene: NA
j_gene: TRBJ2-5
abundance: NA
v_gene: TRBV5-5
CDR3aa: CASSVQWGGRETQYF
CDR3nt: TGTGCCAGCAGCGTTCAATGGGGGGGCCGAGAGACCCAGTACTTC

d_gene: TRBD1
j_gene: TRBJ1-2
abundance: NA
v_gene: TRBV12-5
CDR3aa: CASGWDRNGYTF
CDR3nt: TGTGCTAGTGGATGGGACAGGAATGGCTACACCTTC

d_gene: NA
j_gene: TRBJ2-3
abundance: NA
v_gene: TRBV7-3
CDR3aa: CASSLTSPRDTQYF
CDR3nt: TGTGCCAGCAGCTTAACGTCACCTCGGGATACGCAGTATTTT

d_gene: NA
j_gene: TRBJ1-1
abundance: NA
v_gene: TRBV6-5
CDR3aa: CASRQGLTEAFF
CDR3nt: TGTGCCAGCAGACAGGGTTTGACTGAAGCTTTCTTT

d_gene: NA
j_gene: TRBJ1-2
abundance: NA
v_gene: TRBV19
CDR3aa: CASRPPMGKSDYGYTF
CDR3nt: TGTGCCAGTAGACCCCCGATGGGCAAATCAGACTATGGCTACACCTTC

d_gene: NA
j_gene: TRBJ2-1
abundance: NA
v_gene: TRBV5-4
CDR3aa: CASSLETAPNNEQFF
CDR3nt: TGTGCCAGCAGCTTGGAGACAGCACCTAACAATGAGCAGTTCTTC

d_gene: TRBD1
j_gene: TRBJ1-2
abundance: NA
v_gene: TRBV3-1/TRBV3-2
CDR3aa: CASSQVDTGTGLLNYGYTF
CDR3nt: TGTGCCAGCAGCCAAGTCGACACCGGGACAGGGCTTTTAAACTATGGCTACACCTTC

d_gene: NA
j_gene: TRBJ1-1
abundance: NA
v_gene: TRBV7-2
CDR3aa: CASSTGMNTEAFF
CDR3nt: TGTGCCAGCAGCACAGGCATGAACACTGAAGCTTTCTTT

d_gene: TRBD1
j_gene: TRBJ2-3
abundance: NA
v_gene: TRBV9
CDR3aa: CASSGGQGSTDTQYF
CDR3nt: TGTGCCAGCAGCGGCGGACAGGGCAGCACAGATACGCAGTATTTT

d_gene: NA
j_gene: TRBJ2-7
abundance: NA
v_gene: TRBV6-2/TRBV6-3
CDR3aa: CASSYVADYEQYF
CDR3nt: TGTGCCAGCAGTTACGTGGCGGACTACGAGCAGTACTTC

d_gene: TRBD1
j_gene: TRBJ2-7
abundance: NA
v_gene: TRBV24-1
CDR3aa: CATSDPGQGNSYEQYF
CDR3nt: TGTGCCACCAGTGACCCAGGACAGGGGAACTCCTACGAGCAGTACTTC

d_gene: TRBD2
j_gene: TRBJ2-5
abundance: NA
v_gene: TRBV5-1
CDR3aa: CASSLAGLAGGRQETQYF
CDR3nt: TGCGCCAGCAGCTTGGCTGGACTAGCGGGGGGGAGGCAAGAGACCCAGTACTTC

d_gene: TRBD1
j_gene: TRBJ1-2
abundance: NA
v_gene: TRBV5-8
CDR3aa: CASSTGTGYGYTF
CDR3nt: TGTGCCAGCAGCACAGGGACAGGATATGGCTACACCTTC

d_gene: NA
j_gene: TRBJ2-7
abundance: few
v_gene: TRBV5-1
CDR3aa: CASSEQGPPVGEQYF
CDR3nt: TGCGCCAGCAGCGAGCAGGGGCCTCCGGTGGGAGAGCAGTACTTC